Below, 27 T cell receptor beta chains from the same sample are listed, as sequenced in a study of T-cell memory formation after mild COVID-19. TCRdb itself ran the 5' RACE reads through MiXCR, one entry per CDR3 protein. The table records under 550,000 distinct CDR3 sequences, around a sixth of them present only once. Sequencing was performed on PBMCs or a T cell subset sorted from them (not recorded which). These receptor sequences come from an adult woman who had mild COVID-19 (a few samples of this study predate the infection). Cell type and time point are not known.

This clonotype turned up a few times. V is TRBV20-1 and J is TRBJ2-1; 8 positions agree with TRBD1. The V and J ends lost 6 bases and 7 bases, in that order; junction bases with no gene match: 11. Germline CDR1 is DFQATT and CDR2 is SNEGSKA (reference sequence). The CDR3 runs to 14 residues. Here the CDR3 reads CSAESRDRLNEQFF. CDR3 nucleotides: TGCAGTGCCGAGTCCCGGGACAGGTTGAATGAGCAGTTCTTC.

This clonotype has just a few counts. The chain is built from TRBV7-2 and TRBJ2-1; 9 nucleotides align to TRBD2. The CDR3 length is 15 residues. V trimming: 5 bases; J trimming: 6 bases; junction bases outside the gene matches: 8. Germline assignment: CDR1 SGHTA and CDR2 FQGNSA. CDR3 sequence (DNA): TGTGCCAGCAGCCACAGCGGGGGGTCTTTCAATGAGCAGTTCTTC. This gives the protein CASSHSGGSFNEQFF.

The chain joins TRBV7-9 to TRBJ2-1; D unresolved. The germline V and J ends were trimmed by 1 base and 8 bases, with 9 bases remaining between them. The germline V gene encodes CDR1 SEHNR and CDR2 FQNEAQ (reference sequence). The CDR3 loop spans 13 amino acids. The CDR3 here is CASSLVYRDEQFF. The CDR3 coding sequence is TGTGCCAGCAGCTTAGTTTATCGGGATGAGCAGTTCTTC. Variable domain in full (rest from reference TRBV7-9 and TRBJ2-1): DTGVSQNPRHKITKRGQNVTFRCDPISEHNRLYWYRQTLGQGPEFLTYFQNEAQLEKSRLLSDRFSAERPKGSFSTLEIQRTEQGDSAMYLCASSLVYRDEQFFGPGTRLTVL.

The table lists this clonotype with a few counts. The chain joins TRBV4-2 to TRBJ2-3; TRBD2 aligns across 8 bases. CDR1 and CDR2 from the germline V gene are LGHNA and YNFKEQ. Germline trimming cut 1 base from V and 0 bases from J; bases unmatched to any gene: 9. There are 18 residues in the CDR3. CDR3 amino acids: CASSQAAGGLPSTDTQYF. CDR3 DNA sequence: TGTGCCAGCAGCCAAGCGGCGGGGGGCCTCCCTAGCACAGATACGCAGTATTTT.

The chain employs TRBV30 and TRBJ2-5, with no clear D. V was shortened by 4 bases and J by 2 bases, with 11 bases between the two germline ends. There are 13 residues in the CDR3. Germline CDR1 is GTSNPN and CDR2 is SVGIG (reference sequence). The CDR3 loop is CAWNPPGQETQYF. The CDR3 region has the DNA TGTGCCTGGAATCCCCCAGGACAAGAGACCCAGTACTTC.

The genes are TRBV29-1 and TRBJ2-7, with a weak D call TRBD2 (6 bases). This CDR3 comprises 13 residues. V lost 7 bases and J 3 bases, leaving 16 bases between the germline ends. In germline, CDR1 is SQVTM, CDR2 ANQGSEA. The DNA of the CDR3 is TGCAGCGGGCGAGGAGGGATAGGCTACGAGCAGTACTTC. Its translation: CSGRGGIGYEQYF.

This clonotype was seen a handful of times. The chain is built from TRBV5-1 and TRBJ1-1, with 9 bases that match TRBD1. CDR1 and CDR2 (germline): SGHRS, YFSETQ. The V and J ends lost 3 bases and 1 base, in that order; junction bases with no gene match: 7. CDR3 length: 16 residues. Here the CDR3 reads CASSSGDRVGNTEAFF. CDR3 DNA sequence: TGCGCCAGCAGCTCGGGGGACAGGGTGGGGAACACTGAAGCTTTCTTT.

The chain links TRBV2 to TRBJ1-5; D unclear. The V gene's germline CDR1 is SNHLY and CDR2 FYNNEI. V was clipped by 2 bases and J by 0 bases, with 8 bases between them. This CDR3 has 15 residues. The DNA for the CDR3 is TGTGCCAGCAGTGAACGGTACGGTAGCAATCAGCCCCAGCATTTT. It translates to CASSERYGSNQPQHF.

This clonotype has a handful of counts. The rearrangement uses TRBV5-1 and TRBJ2-7; 8 bases align to TRBD1. CDR1 SGHRS and CDR2 YFSETQ come from the germline V gene. V was pared by 2 bases and J by 4 bases, with 8 bases of the junction left unmatched. This CDR3 region has 15 residues. The CDR3 nucleotides are TGCGCCAGCAGCTTAGTCGGGACAGGAGAATACGAGCAGTACTTC. Protein: CASSLVGTGEYEQYF. The whole variable domain, filled in from reference TRBV5-1 and TRBJ2-7, reads KAGVTQTPRYLIKTRGQQVTLSCSPISGHRSVSWYQQTPGQGLQFLFEYFSETQRNKGNFPGRFSGRQFSNSRSEMNVSTLELGDSALYLCASSLVGTGEYEQYFGPGTRLTVT.

The rearrangement links TRBV11-1 to TRBJ2-3; 7 bases match TRBD1. V lost 6 bases, J lost 1 base, and 10 bases stayed unmatched. The germline CDR1 and CDR2 sequences are SGHAT and FQDESV (reference sequence). The CDR3 consists of 16 residues. The CDR3 coding sequence is TGTGCCAGCAGGTCAGGGACAGCTGGGGGCACAGATACGCAGTATTTT. Protein product: CASRSGTAGGTDTQYF. The full variable domain, its missing parts supplied by reference TRBV11-1 and TRBJ2-3, is EAEVAQSPRYKITEKSQAVAFWCDPISGHATLYWYRQILGQGPELLVQFQDESVVDDSQLPKDRFSAERLKGVDSTLKIQPAELGDSAMYLCASRSGTAGGTDTQYFGPGTRLTVL.

This chain links TRBV20-1 with TRBJ1-5, with D tentatively TRBD1 (5 bases). Trimming pared 6 bases from V and 6 bases from J, leaving 21 bases between. The CDR3 covers 15 residues. Germline V gives CDR1 DFQATT, CDR2 SNEGSKA (reference sequence). The CDR3 DNA reads TGCAGTGCCCGTCCCGGGGCCGGGCCGGGTCAGCCCCAGCATTTT. Residues: CSARPGAGPGQPQHF.

The genes are TRBV20-1 and TRBJ2-2; 8 nucleotides agree with TRBD1. Trimming removed 4 bases from V and 5 bases from J; junction bases left unmatched: 9. The CDR3 loop spans 15 amino acids. Germline V gene lookup returns CDR1 DFQATT and CDR2 SNEGSKA (reference sequence). CDR3: CSAIDRRTGTGELFF. Written as DNA, the CDR3 is TGCAGTGCTATAGACCGCAGGACAGGGACCGGGGAGCTGTTTTTT.

Note on this clonotype: At one end the junction does not follow the germline gene, possibly because of a read error. The rearrangement joins TRBV11-2 to TRBJ2-2, with D tentatively TRBD1 or TRBD2 (5 bases each). The CDR3 is 14 residues long. Germline CDR1 and CDR2: SGHAT and FQNNGV. The CDR3 reads CASSSFGTSGKLFF. CDR3 DNA: TGTGCCAGCAGCTCGTTTGGGACCTCCGGGAAGCTGTTTTTT.

The CDR3, as DNA: TGTGCCAGCAGCTTAGCGGAGCGGGCGTACTACGAGCAGTACTTC. Amino acids: CASSLAERAYYEQYF. The V gene is TRBV7-8, the J gene TRBJ2-7, with a weak D call TRBD2 (6 bases). Germline assignment: CDR1 SGHVS and CDR2 FQNEAQ. The CDR3 has 15 amino acids. The V end was cut by 0 bases, the J end by 3 bases, with 12 bases between.

The rearrangement joins TRBV5-1 to TRBJ2-7, with 12 nucleotides matching TRBD1. The germline V gene encodes CDR1 SGHRS and CDR2 YFSETQ. The CDR3 is made up of 14 amino acids. With 5 bases clipped from V and 5 bases from J, the junction kept 5 bases outside the gene matches. The chain's CDR3 is CASRTGQGADEQYF. In DNA form, the CDR3 reads TGCGCCAGCAGAACGGGACAGGGGGCCGACGAGCAGTACTTC.

The sample holds many counts of this clonotype. This chain connects TRBV11-1 to TRBJ2-7; 7 bases map to TRBD1. V shed 8 bases, J shed 2 bases, and the junction held 9 bases outside the gene matches. The germline gives CDR1 SGHAT, CDR2 FQDESV (reference sequence). The CDR3 has 14 residues. CDR3 residues: CASGVTGITYEQYF. The CDR3 region has the DNA TGTGCCAGCGGAGTGACAGGGATCACCTACGAGCAGTACTTC.

V is TRBV7-9 and J is TRBJ1-4; D not certain. V dropped 5 bases and J dropped 0 bases, with 10 bases sitting between them. Germline lookup yields CDR1 SEHNR and CDR2 FQNEAQ (reference sequence). The CDR3 runs 15 residues. The CDR3: CASSPTDTTNEKLFF. CDR3 nucleotides: TGTGCCAGCAGCCCGACCGATACAACTAATGAAAAACTGTTTTTT.

This clonotype was counted only a few times. The V and J genes are TRBV5-1 and TRBJ2-7; D gene ambiguous. The CDR3 has 12 residues. Germline V gene data show CDR1 as SGHRS and CDR2 as YFSETQ. With 4 bases removed from V and 0 bases from J, the gap between germline ends came to 5 bases. The CDR3 nucleotides are TGCGCCAGCAGCACCCTCTCCTACGAGCAGTACTTC. It translates to CASSTLSYEQYF.

This clonotype was seen more than once but under ten times. The chain employs TRBV9 and TRBJ2-2; 9 nucleotides align to TRBD1. CDR1 SGDLS and CDR2 YYNGEE come from the germline V gene. The CDR3 runs 17 residues. V trimming: 4 bases; J trimming: 4 bases; junction bases outside the gene matches: 11. The CDR3 DNA follows: TGTGCCAGCAGCTCCAAGGACAGGGGTTCGTCCACCGGGGAGCTGTTTTTT. It yields the protein CASSSKDRGSSTGELFF.

This clonotype was detected a few times. The chain recombines TRBV5-4 with TRBJ2-5; tentative D call: TRBD1 (6 bases). This CDR3 is 14 amino acids long. Looked up from germline, CDR1 is SGHNT and CDR2 is YYREEE (reference sequence). Trimming removed 4 bases from V and 5 bases from J, with 15 bases in between. The CDR3 DNA is TGTGCCAGCAGCAAGGACAGAATAGTGGAGACCCAGTACTTC. Its translation: CASSKDRIVETQYF.

In this sample, this clonotype turned up a few times. The gene calls are TRBV18 and TRBJ2-1; 9 bases match TRBD2. This CDR3 is 17 amino acids long. V dropped 5 bases and J dropped 0; count of bases not matched to a gene: 8. Germline assignment: CDR1 KGHSH and CDR2 LQKENI. The CDR3 nucleotides are TGTGCCAGCTCATATCCCCTACTAGCGGGCTCCTACAATGAGCAGTTCTTC. Protein product: CASSYPLLAGSYNEQFF.

This clonotype was seen a few times. The J gene is TRBJ1-2, the V gene TRBV3-1; TRBD1 matches at 10 bases. The CDR3 has 16 amino acids. CDR1 and CDR2 from the germline V gene are LGHDT and YNNKEL (reference sequence). V shed 4 bases and J 2 bases; nucleotides not matched to a gene: 7. In nucleotides, the CDR3 is TGTGCCAGCAGCCCATCCTTGGACAGGGGGAACTATGGCTACACCTTC. Translated: CASSPSLDRGNYGYTF. The full variable domain, with the rest looked up from reference TRBV3-1 and TRBJ1-2, is DTAVSQTPKYLVTQMGNDKSIKCEQNLGHDTMYWYKQDSKKFLKIMFSYNNKELIINETVPNRFSPKSPDKAHLNLHINSLELGDSAVYFCASSPSLDRGNYGYTFGSGTRLTVV.

The V call is TRBV7-2, the J call TRBJ1-1, with D possibly matching TRBD1 (6 bases). CDR3 length: 15 residues. V lost 2 bases, J lost 8 bases, and 18 bases lay in between. Germline CDR1 SGHTA, CDR2 FQGNSA. The CDR3 sequence: CASSLTGTTPGEAFF. The CDR3 coding sequence is TGTGCCAGCAGCTTAACAGGGACGACGCCGGGAGAAGCTTTCTTT.

A few counts support this clonotype. J is TRBJ2-1 and V is TRBV5-1; 10 bases map to TRBD2. Trimming removed 4 bases from V and 5 bases from J; junction bases left unmatched: 9. This CDR3 has 16 amino acids. Germline V gene data show CDR1 as SGHRS and CDR2 as YFSETQ. The CDR3 region has the DNA TGCGCCAGCAGCATCGTACCGGGACTAGCGAACAATGAGCAGTTCTTC. The encoded protein is CASSIVPGLANNEQFF.

This chain uses TRBV30 with TRBJ2-7; 10 positions agree with TRBD1. Germline V lookup: CDR1 GTSNPN, CDR2 SVGIG (reference sequence). The junction had 7 bases not matched to a gene; V was cut back by 3 bases and J by 2 bases. The CDR3 extends over 15 amino acids. The CDR3 DNA is TGTGCCTGGAGGGGACCGGGACAGGGGACCTACGAGCAGTACTTC. It is translated as CAWRGPGQGTYEQYF.

The chain couples TRBV24-1 to TRBJ1-1; the D is unclear. The CDR3 is 13 residues long. Deletions cut 7 bases from V and 3 bases from J, with 11 bases between. Germline-derived CDR1 and CDR2 are KGHDR and SFDVKD. CDR3 sequence: CATRTSQYTEAFF. The CDR3 DNA follows: TGTGCCACCAGAACATCCCAGTACACTGAAGCTTTCTTT.

There are a few counts of this clonotype. V gene TRBV11-2 combines with J gene TRBJ1-1; 8 bases align to TRBD1. This CDR3 contains 19 residues. The V gene's germline CDR1 is SGHAT and CDR2 FQNNGV. V dropped 1 base and J dropped 4; count of bases not matched to a gene: 17. This CDR3 is CASSLAGGTGVLGGTEAFF. The CDR3 DNA is TGTGCCAGCAGCTTAGCAGGGGGGACAGGAGTACTCGGGGGCACTGAAGCTTTCTTT.